Listed below are T cell receptor beta chains from one sample, sequenced in a study of shared clonotypes between healthy human individuals. Some clones are missing from TCRdb's copy, which holds only in-frame ones; the method was immunoSEQ multiplex PCR. The sample has roughly 2.5 million clones; approximately 94% are singletons. Specimen: naive CD4+ T cells sorted from blood. These receptors all come from a man between 18 and 29 years old in good health. Each CDR3 is given with its conserved first and last residue. A D gene is named only where the DNA matches it firmly. Only some rows state a clone size, as once, few, many or a class for expanded clones.

.	TRBV7-9	TRBJ2-1	TRBD2	15	CASSFASGSVNEQFF	TGTGCCAGCAGCTTCGCTAGCGGGAGTGTCAATGAGCAGTTCTTC
once	TRBV7-2	TRBJ1-1	.	17	CASTRLYPLRGYGEAFF	TGTGCCAGCACCCGACTATATCCCCTCAGGGGTTATGGGGAAGCTTTCTTT
.	TRBV30	TRBJ1-2	TRBD1	13	CAWRGGTDYGYTF	TGTGCCTGGAGAGGGGGGACAGACTATGGCTACACCTTC
.	TRBV7-2	TRBJ1-2	TRBD1	15	CASSLATGVNYGYTF	TGTGCCAGCAGCTTAGCGACAGGGGTTAACTATGGCTACACCTTC
.	TRBV4-1	TRBJ1-1	.	13	CASSLSDNTEAFF	TGCGCCAGCAGCCTGTCCGACAACACTGAAGCTTTCTTT
.	TRBV6-5	TRBJ1-6	.	14	CASSYGGGGSPLHF	TGTGCCAGCAGTTACGGGGGGGGCGGTTCACCCCTCCACTTT
.	TRBV7-3	TRBJ2-3	TRBD2	14	CASSPGLDPDTQYF	TGTGCCAGCAGCCCCGGACTAGATCCAGATACGCAGTATTTT
once	TRBV30	TRBJ2-1	.	13	CAFRASKNNEQFF	TGTGCCTTCCGGGCCTCCAAGAACAATGAGCAGTTCTTC
.	TRBV28	TRBJ1-5	.	16	CASSSPSRGSNQPQHF	TGTGCCAGCAGTTCCCCATCCAGGGGTAGCAATCAGCCCCAGCATTTT
.	TRBV28	TRBJ2-7	.	12	CASSLWDSKQYF	TGTGCCAGCAGTTTATGGGACTCTAAGCAGTACTTC
.	TRBV7-8	TRBJ2-7	.	13	CASSPSLGWGQYF	TGTGCCAGCAGCCCCAGCCTCGGTTGGGGGCAGTACTTC
.	TRBV30	TRBJ1-2	.	15	CAWSVGADWVNGYTF	TGTGCCTGGAGTGTAGGGGCGGACTGGGTTAACGGCTACACCTTC
once	TRBV18	TRBJ1-2	.	13	CASSPGADYGYTF	TGTGCCAGCTCACCCGGGGCAGACTATGGCTACACCTTC
.	TRBV5-6	TRBJ1-2	TRBD1	15	CASSPNWNRGDGYTF	TGTGCCAGCAGCCCGAATTGGAACAGGGGCGATGGCTACACCTTC
.	TRBV28	TRBJ2-5	.	17	CASATNLGRVPQETQYF	TGTGCCAGTGCGACTAACCTTGGACGGGTGCCCCAAGAGACCCAGTACTTC
.	TRBV7-9	TRBJ2-2	TRBD2	18	CASSDLYSRGVGTGELFF	TGTGCCAGCAGCGACCTCTATTCTCGGGGGGTCGGCACCGGGGAGCTGTTTTTT
.	TRBV28	TRBJ2-7	TRBD2	14	CASSAGDHPNEQYF	TGTGCCAGCAGTGCGGGGGACCACCCGAACGAGCAGTACTTC
.	TRBV5-4	TRBJ2-5	.	15	CASSPPGLGRETQYF	TGTGCCAGCAGCCCGCCTGGGCTGGGGCGGGAGACCCAGTACTTC
.	TRBV6-5	TRBJ2-7	.	12	CASRATGLEQYF	TGTGCCAGCAGAGCAACAGGTTTAGAGCAGTACTTC
.	TRBV7-2	TRBJ1-2	.	14	CASSPQQGGYGYTF	TGTGCCAGCAGCCCTCAACAGGGCGGGTATGGCTACACCTTC
.	TRBV25-1	TRBJ2-7	.	14	CASSEHATSYEQYF	TGTGCCAGCAGTGAGCACGCGACCTCCTACGAGCAGTACTTC
few	TRBV19	TRBJ2-2	.	14	CASSIGQGTGELFF	TGTGCCAGTAGTATTGGCCAGGGCACCGGGGAGCTGTTTTTT
.	TRBV28	TRBJ1-2	TRBD1	15	CASSLLQGQGLSYTF	TGTGCCAGCAGTTTACTTCAGGGACAGGGTTTAAGCTACACCTTC
.	TRBV7-2	TRBJ1-1	TRBD1	16	CASSHRDRVLDTEAFF	TGTGCCAGCAGCCACCGGGACAGGGTTTTGGACACTGAAGCTTTCTTT
.	TRBV7-2	TRBJ2-5	TRBD2	14	CASSPGLAGETQYF	TGTGCCAGCAGCCCGGGACTAGCTGGAGAGACCCAGTACTTC